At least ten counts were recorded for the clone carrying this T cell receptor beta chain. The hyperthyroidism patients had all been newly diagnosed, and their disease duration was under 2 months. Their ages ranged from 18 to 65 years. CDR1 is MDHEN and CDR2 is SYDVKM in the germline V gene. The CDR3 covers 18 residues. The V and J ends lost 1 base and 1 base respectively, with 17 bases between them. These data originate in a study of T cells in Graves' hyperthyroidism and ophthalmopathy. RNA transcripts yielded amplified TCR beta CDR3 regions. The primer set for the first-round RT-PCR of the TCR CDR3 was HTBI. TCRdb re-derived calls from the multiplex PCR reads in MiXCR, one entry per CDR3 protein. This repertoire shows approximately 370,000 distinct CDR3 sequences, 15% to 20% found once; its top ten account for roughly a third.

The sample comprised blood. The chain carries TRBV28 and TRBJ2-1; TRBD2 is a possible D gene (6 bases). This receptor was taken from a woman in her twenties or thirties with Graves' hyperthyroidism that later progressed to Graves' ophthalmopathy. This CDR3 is CASSLYVGGGGSYNEQFF. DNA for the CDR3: TGTGCCAGCAGTTTATATGTTGGGGGAGGCGGGTCCTACAATGAGCAGTTCTTC.